This T cell receptor (beta chain) was identified during a study of cytomegalovirus exposure and HLA in healthy donors. Study-wide context: One earlier analysis, a look at 180 million or so T cells, found approximately 120 million unique TCR beta sequences.

Regarding this clone: Its specificity is not known.

PCR used 60 Vbeta primers and 13 Jbeta primers. Libraries were prepared by immunoSEQ multiplex PCR; TCRdb keeps only in-frame clonotypes and omits some of them. The sample lists over 150,000 clones; around 80% were seen once. Overall study findings and caveats: Later work found that TCR association rates differed between HLA loci; DRB1 had the most and HLA-C the fewest. Common viral pathogens seemed, in a later analysis, to connect with several of the most significant clusters.

CDR1 is SQVTM and CDR2 is ANQGSEA in the germline V gene. CDR3 length equals 12 residues. V gene TRBV29-1 combines with J gene TRBJ1-2; D not resolved. The TCR was taken from a woman aged 40 to 50 in good health and CMV-seronegative. Sample: PBMCs. The DNA of the CDR3 is TGCACCGCTGGGGAGGCGAACTATGGCTACACCTTC. Protein sequence: CTAGEANYGYTF.